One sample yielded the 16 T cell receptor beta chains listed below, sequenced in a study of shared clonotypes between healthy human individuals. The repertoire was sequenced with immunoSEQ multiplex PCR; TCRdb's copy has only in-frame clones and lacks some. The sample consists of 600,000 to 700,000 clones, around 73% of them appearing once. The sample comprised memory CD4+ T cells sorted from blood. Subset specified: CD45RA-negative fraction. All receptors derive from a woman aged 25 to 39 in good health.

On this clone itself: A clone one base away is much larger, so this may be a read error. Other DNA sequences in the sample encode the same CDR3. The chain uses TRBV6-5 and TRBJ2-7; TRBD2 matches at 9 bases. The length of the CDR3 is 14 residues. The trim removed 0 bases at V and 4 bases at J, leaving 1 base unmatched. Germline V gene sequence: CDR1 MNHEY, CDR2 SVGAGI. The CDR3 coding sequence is TGTGCCAGCAGTTACTCTAGCGGGAGTTACGAGCAGTACTTC. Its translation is CASSYSSGSYEQYF.

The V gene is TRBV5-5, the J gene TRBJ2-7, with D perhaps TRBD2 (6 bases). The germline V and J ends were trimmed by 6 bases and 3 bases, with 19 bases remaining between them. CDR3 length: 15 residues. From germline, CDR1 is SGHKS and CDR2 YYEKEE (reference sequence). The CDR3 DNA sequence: TGTGCCAGCAATCCCCTTGGGCTAGCGTACTACGAGCAGTACTTC. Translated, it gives CASNPLGLAYYEQYF.

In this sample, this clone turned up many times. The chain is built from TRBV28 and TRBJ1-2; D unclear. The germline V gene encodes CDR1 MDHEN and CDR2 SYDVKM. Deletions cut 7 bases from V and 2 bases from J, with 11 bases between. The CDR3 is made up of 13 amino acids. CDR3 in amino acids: CASTPDGNYGYTF. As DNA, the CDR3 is TGTGCCAGCACCCCGGACGGAAACTATGGCTACACCTTC.

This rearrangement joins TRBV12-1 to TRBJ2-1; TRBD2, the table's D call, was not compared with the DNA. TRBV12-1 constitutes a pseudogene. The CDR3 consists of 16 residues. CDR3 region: CASSFNGLAAYNEQFF. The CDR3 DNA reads TGTGCCAGCAGCTTTAACGGACTAGCGGCCTACAATGAGCAGTTCTTC.

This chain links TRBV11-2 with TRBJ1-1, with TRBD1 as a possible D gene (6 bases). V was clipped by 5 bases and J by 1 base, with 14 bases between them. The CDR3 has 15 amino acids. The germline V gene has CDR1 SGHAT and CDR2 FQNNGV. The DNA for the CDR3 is TGTGCCAGCAGCCTATGGACAGCCACGAACACTGAAGCTTTCTTT. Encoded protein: CASSLWTATNTEAFF.

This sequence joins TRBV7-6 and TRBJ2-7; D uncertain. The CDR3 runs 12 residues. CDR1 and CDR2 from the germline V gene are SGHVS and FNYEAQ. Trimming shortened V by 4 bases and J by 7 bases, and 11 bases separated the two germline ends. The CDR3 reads CASSSPGREQYF. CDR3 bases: TGTGCCAGCAGCTCGCCGGGCCGAGAGCAGTACTTC.

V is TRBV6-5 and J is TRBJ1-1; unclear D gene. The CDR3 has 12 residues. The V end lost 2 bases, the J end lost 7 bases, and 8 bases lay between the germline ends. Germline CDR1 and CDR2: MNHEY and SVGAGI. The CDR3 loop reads CASSYQDGEAFF. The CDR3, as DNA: TGTGCCAGCAGTTACCAGGACGGTGAAGCTTTCTTT.

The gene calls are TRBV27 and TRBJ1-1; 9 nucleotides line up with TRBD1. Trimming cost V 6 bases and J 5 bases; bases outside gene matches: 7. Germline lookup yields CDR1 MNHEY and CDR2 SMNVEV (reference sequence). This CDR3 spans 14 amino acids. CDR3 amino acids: CASRNRGQWTEAFF. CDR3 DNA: TGTGCCAGCAGGAACAGGGGGCAGTGGACTGAAGCTTTCTTT.

The CDR3 sequence: CASSALAGGPGEQFF. The DNA of the CDR3 is TGCGCCAGCAGCGCCTTAGCGGGAGGGCCGGGTGAGCAGTTCTTC. The gene calls are TRBV5-1 and TRBJ2-1; 11 bases fit TRBD2. CDR1 and CDR2 from the germline V gene are SGHRS and YFSETQ. The CDR3 is made up of 15 amino acids. V lost 4 bases, J lost 9 bases, and 9 bases stayed unmatched.

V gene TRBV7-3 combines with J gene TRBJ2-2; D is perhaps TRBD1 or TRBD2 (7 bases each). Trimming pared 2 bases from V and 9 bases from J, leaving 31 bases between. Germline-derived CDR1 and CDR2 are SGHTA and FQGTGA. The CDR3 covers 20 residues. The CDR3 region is CASSLGPPGGRAGDERELFF. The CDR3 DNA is TGTGCCAGCAGCTTAGGTCCCCCAGGGGGACGGGCGGGAGATGAGCGGGAGCTGTTTTTT.

The CDR3 loop reads CASSSGQGLTEAFF. For the CDR3, the DNA is TGTGCCAGCAGTTCTGGACAGGGGTTAACTGAAGCTTTCTTT. This rearrangement joins TRBV6-1 to TRBJ1-1; 9 bases align to TRBD1. Trimming cost V 5 bases and J 5 bases; bases outside gene matches: 6. This CDR3 spans 14 amino acids. CDR1 is MNHNS, CDR2 SASEGT, per germline.

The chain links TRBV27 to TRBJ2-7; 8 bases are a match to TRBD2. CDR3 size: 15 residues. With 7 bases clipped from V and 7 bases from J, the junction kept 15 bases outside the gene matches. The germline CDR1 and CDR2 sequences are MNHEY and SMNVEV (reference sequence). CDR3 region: CASMSLSSRGGEQYF. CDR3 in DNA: TGTGCCAGCATGTCGCTAAGCTCCCGGGGGGGGGAGCAGTACTTC.

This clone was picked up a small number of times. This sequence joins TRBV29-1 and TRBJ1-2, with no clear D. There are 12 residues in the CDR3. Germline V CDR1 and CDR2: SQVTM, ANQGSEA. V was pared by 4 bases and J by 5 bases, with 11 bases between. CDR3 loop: CSVASGPYGYTF. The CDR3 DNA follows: TGCAGCGTTGCTTCCGGGCCTTATGGCTACACCTTC.

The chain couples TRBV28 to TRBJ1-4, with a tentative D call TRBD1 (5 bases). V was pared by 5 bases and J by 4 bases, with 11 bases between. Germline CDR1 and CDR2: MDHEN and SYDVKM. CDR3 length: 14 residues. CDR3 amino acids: CASSLTVDNEKLFF. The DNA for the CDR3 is TGTGCCAGCAGTCTGACAGTGGATAATGAAAAACTGTTTTTT.

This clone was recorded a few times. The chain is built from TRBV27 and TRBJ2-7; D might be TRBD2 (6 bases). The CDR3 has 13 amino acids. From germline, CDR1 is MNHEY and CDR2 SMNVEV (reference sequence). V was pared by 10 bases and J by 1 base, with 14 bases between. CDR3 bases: TGTGCCACATGGGGACTTATGTCCTACGAGCAGTACTTC. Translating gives CATWGLMSYEQYF.

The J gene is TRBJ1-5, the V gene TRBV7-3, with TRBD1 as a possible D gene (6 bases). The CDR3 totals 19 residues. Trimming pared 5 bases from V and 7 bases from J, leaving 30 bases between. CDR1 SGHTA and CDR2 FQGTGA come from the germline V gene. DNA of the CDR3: TGTGCCAGCAGCACTGGACATTACCGACAGGCGGGTTCACGACAGCCCCAGCATTTT. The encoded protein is CASSTGHYRQAGSRQPQHF.